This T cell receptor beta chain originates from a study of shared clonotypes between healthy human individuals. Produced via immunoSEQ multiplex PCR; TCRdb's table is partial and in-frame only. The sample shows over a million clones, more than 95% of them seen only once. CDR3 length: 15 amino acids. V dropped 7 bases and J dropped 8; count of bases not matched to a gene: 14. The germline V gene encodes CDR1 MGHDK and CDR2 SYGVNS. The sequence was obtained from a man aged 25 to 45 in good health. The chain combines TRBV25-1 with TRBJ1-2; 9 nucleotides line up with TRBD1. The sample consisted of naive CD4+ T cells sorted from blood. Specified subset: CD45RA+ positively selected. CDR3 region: CASKGGVGQGSGYTF. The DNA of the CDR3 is TGTGCCAGCAAGGGTGGGGTGGGACAGGGATCCGGCTACACCTTC.